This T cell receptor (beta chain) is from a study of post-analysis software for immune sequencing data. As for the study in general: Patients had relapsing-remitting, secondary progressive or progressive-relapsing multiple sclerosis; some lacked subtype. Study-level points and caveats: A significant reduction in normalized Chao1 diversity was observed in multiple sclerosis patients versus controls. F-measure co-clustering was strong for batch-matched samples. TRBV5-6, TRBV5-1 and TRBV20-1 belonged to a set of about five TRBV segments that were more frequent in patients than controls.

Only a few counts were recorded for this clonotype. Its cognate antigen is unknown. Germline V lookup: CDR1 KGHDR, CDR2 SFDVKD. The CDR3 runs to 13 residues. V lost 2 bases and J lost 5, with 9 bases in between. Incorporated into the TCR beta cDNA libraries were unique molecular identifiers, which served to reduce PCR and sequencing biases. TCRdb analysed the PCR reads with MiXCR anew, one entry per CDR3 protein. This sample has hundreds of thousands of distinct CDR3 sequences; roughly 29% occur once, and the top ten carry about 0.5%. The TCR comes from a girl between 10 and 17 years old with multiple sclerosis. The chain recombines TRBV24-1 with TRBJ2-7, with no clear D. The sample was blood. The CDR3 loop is CATSDSLWDEQYF. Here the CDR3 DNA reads TGTGCCACCAGTGATTCTCTCTGGGACGAGCAGTACTTC.